The sequence of this T cell receptor (beta chain) was determined in a study of response to subunit inactivated influenza vaccine. General study points: New T cells are recruited in small numbers by each seasonal influenza vaccination, according to the authors' suggestion.

TCRdb analysed the RT-PCR reads with MiXCR anew, one entry per CDR3 protein. This sample yields about 480,000 distinct CDR3 sequences, of which roughly 11% are seen a single time; over 9.5% belongs to the top ten. V was clipped by 5 bases and J by 0 bases, with 11 bases between them. Germline V CDR1 and CDR2: SQVTM, ANQGSEA. The CDR3 has 14 amino acids. This clonotype was recorded many times. Its antigen is as yet unknown. Material: PBMCs from blood, obtained about 40 days after vaccination. The receptor's source is a man aged 45-65 years who received an inactivated influenza vaccine. V usage is TRBV29-1 and J usage is TRBJ2-1; D unclear. The CDR3, as DNA: TGCAGCGTTACTTCTATGGGCTCCTACAATGAGCAGTTCTTC. As protein: CSVTSMGSYNEQFF.